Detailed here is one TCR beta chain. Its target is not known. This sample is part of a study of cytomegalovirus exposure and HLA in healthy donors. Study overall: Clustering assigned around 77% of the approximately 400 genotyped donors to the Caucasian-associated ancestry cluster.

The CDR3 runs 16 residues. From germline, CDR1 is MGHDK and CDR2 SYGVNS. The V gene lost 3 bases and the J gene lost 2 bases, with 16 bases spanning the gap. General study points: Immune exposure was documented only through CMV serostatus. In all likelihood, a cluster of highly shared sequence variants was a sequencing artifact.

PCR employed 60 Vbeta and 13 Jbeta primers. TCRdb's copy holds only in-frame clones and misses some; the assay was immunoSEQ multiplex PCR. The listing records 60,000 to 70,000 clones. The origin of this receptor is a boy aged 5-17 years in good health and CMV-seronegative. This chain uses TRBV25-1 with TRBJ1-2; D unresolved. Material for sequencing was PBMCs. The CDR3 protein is CASSDPVGGNNYGYTF. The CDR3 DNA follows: TGTGCCAGCAGTGATCCCGTGGGAGGGAACAACTATGGCTACACCTTC.